A selection of T cell receptor beta chains follows, all from one sample in a study of blood T cells in healthy people across ages. TCRdb re-analysed the 5' RACE reads in MiXCR, keeping a single row per CDR3 protein. The table has about 800,000 distinct CDR3 sequences, 58% seen once. What was sequenced was blood. These TCRs come from a man between 25 and 39 years old in good health. Both conserved end residues are part of each CDR3.

V gene,CDR3 length,J gene,CDR3 protein
TRBV7-6,18,TRBJ2-6,CASSSPDGGLSGANVLTF
TRBV4-2,14,TRBJ2-1,CASSQNTYSGEQFF
TRBV20-1,16,TRBJ2-7,CSASNRRGTASYEQYF
TRBV15,14,.,CATSVSGRRETQYF
TRBV20-1,16,.,CSARDQRRDFQETQYF
TRBV29-1,13,TRBJ2-7,CSVELGTEYEQYF
TRBV7-6,15,TRBJ2-7,CASSLGSAGEYEQYF
TRBV7-2,16,TRBJ2-1,CASSLRFTTRNDEQFF
TRBV6-6,14,TRBJ2-5,CASRDTGVEETQYF
TRBV5-5,14,TRBJ2-1,CASSLSAGGNEQFF
TRBV7-9,16,TRBJ1-4,CASREDRGSSNEKLFF
TRBV12-3/TRBV12-4,11,TRBJ1-2,CASSFDYGYTF
TRBV20-1,12,TRBJ2-3,CSASAGVDTQYF
TRBV6-5,12,TRBJ2-2,CASRPLGGELFF
TRBV11-2,16,TRBJ2-3,CASSSKRGGLTDTQYF
TRBV20-1,15,TRBJ2-5,CSASISATSGETQYF
TRBV6-6,12,TRBJ2-5,CATGRQDNEQYF
TRBV6-1,15,TRBJ2-3,CASIVGQSTTDTQYF
TRBV11-3,18,TRBJ2-1,CASSLDQGGTSSINEQFF
TRBV7-2,18,TRBJ2-2,CASSLIGLAGVNTGELFF
TRBV5-1,16,TRBJ1-4,CTSSLGGGRSNEKLFF
TRBV28,14,TRBJ2-1,CASVKGGLFDEQFF
TRBV5-1,15,TRBJ2-3,CASSLEGSFPDTQYF
TRBV11-2,15,TRBJ2-7,CASSLGWTGQGEQYF
TRBV21-1,15,TRBJ2-4,CASTSGGSAKNIQYF
TRBV6-6,13,.,CATGQGAAYEQYF
TRBV6-6,13,TRBJ2-1,CASSYSDANEQFF
TRBV10-3,13,TRBJ2-1,CAATGTEYNEQFF
TRBV9,15,TRBJ2-1,CASSVSWRSYNEQFF
TRBV30,15,TRBJ2-1,CAWSPQVLGYNEQFF
TRBV6-2/TRBV6-3,13,TRBJ2-3,CASMLGGRDTQYF
TRBV4-1,19,TRBJ2-5,CASSQERRTSGGAPETQYF
TRBV7-2,13,TRBJ1-6,CASSWRQGSPLHF
TRBV20-1,14,TRBJ2-5,CSAIREGDGETQYF
TRBV28,11,TRBJ2-7,CASRRGPEQYF
TRBV6-5,13,TRBJ2-3,CASSYSNTGTQYF
TRBV4-2,15,TRBJ2-3,CASSQGEGRIDTQYF
TRBV12-3/TRBV12-4,12,TRBJ2-3,CASSLSMDTQYF